Below, 8 T cell receptor beta chains from the same sample are listed, as sequenced in a study of shared clonotypes between healthy human individuals. The protocol was immunoSEQ multiplex PCR, while the TCRdb copy is restricted to in-frame clones and leaves out a portion. The data show around 990,000 clones, about 72% seen once. Material for sequencing was memory CD4+ T cells from PBMCs. Subset given: CD45RA-negative fraction. The receptors were gathered from a man younger than 30 in good health. Some clones in this sample may be carry-over from other donors' samples.

V and J are TRBV5-1 and TRBJ2-1; D gene unclear. The CDR3 has 11 amino acids. V was pared by 4 bases and J by 5 bases, with 4 bases between. CDR1 is SGHRS, CDR2 YFSETQ, per germline. This CDR3 is CASSRDNEQFF. CDR3 sequence (DNA): TGCGCCAGCAGCAGGGACAATGAGCAGTTCTTC.

The chain carries TRBV18 and TRBJ2-3; D not resolved. CDR3 size: 13 residues. Germline V lookup: CDR1 KGHSH, CDR2 LQKENI. Deletions cut 3 bases from V and 1 base from J, with 5 bases between. CDR3 coding DNA: TGTGCCAGCTCACCGAAAGGCACAGATACGCAGTATTTT. Its protein product is CASSPKGTDTQYF.

Points on this clone: This likely reflects a read error, since a far larger clone is one base away. V and J are TRBV7-9 and TRBJ2-7; 9 bases map to TRBD2. CDR3 size: 14 residues. Germline trimming cut 3 bases from V and 0 bases from J; bases unmatched to any gene: 0. Per the germline V gene, CDR1 is SEHNR and CDR2 is FQNEAQ (reference sequence). The CDR3 DNA sequence: TGTGCCAGCAGCTTTAGCGGGAGCTCCTACGAGCAGTACTTC. Its protein is CASSFSGSSYEQYF.

The chain carries TRBV30 and TRBJ2-7; a possible D gene is TRBD2 (5 bases). Germline lookup yields CDR1 GTSNPN and CDR2 SVGIG (reference sequence). The CDR3 has 11 residues. Trimming pared 0 bases from V and 11 bases from J, leaving 11 bases between. The CDR3 is CAWSVLEGKYF. CDR3 sequence (DNA): TGTGCCTGGAGTGTACTAGAAGGGAAGTACTTC.

The V call is TRBV5-8, the J call TRBJ2-5; D uncertain. Deletions cut 2 bases from V and 5 bases from J, with 7 bases between. In germline, CDR1 is SGHTS, CDR2 YDEGEE. The CDR3 is 12 residues long. The CDR3 here is CASSFWSETQYF. DNA of the CDR3: TGTGCCAGCAGCTTCTGGTCCGAGACCCAGTACTTC.

The V and J genes are TRBV9 and TRBJ2-5; 11 bases fit TRBD2. V was pared by 1 base and J by 4 bases, with 9 bases of the junction left unmatched. This CDR3 spans 17 amino acids. CDR1 and CDR2 from the germline V gene are SGDLS and YYNGEE. Written as DNA, the CDR3 is TGTGCCAGCAGCGTAACCCCCATAGCGGGAGGGCGAGAGACCCAGTACTTC. Encoded protein: CASSVTPIAGGRETQYF.

The V and J genes are TRBV5-5 and TRBJ2-2; 12 nucleotides line up with TRBD2. The CDR3 totals 16 residues. Germline trimming cut 5 bases from V and 7 bases from J; bases unmatched to any gene: 9. The germline V gene encodes CDR1 SGHKS and CDR2 YYEKEE (reference sequence). The CDR3 nucleotides are TGTGCCAGCAGATCTACTAGCGGGAGGACGGGCGGGGAGCTGTTTTTT. Translating gives CASRSTSGRTGGELFF.

The chain is built from TRBV27 and TRBJ1-5; D gene uncertain. This CDR3 region has 13 residues. CDR1 MNHEY and CDR2 SMNVEV come from the germline V gene (reference sequence). Trimming cost V 3 bases and J 2 bases, with 5 bases left between them. CDR3 DNA: TGTGCCAGCAGTTTTGGGGGCAATCAGCCCCAGCATTTT. Its protein product is CASSFGGNQPQHF.